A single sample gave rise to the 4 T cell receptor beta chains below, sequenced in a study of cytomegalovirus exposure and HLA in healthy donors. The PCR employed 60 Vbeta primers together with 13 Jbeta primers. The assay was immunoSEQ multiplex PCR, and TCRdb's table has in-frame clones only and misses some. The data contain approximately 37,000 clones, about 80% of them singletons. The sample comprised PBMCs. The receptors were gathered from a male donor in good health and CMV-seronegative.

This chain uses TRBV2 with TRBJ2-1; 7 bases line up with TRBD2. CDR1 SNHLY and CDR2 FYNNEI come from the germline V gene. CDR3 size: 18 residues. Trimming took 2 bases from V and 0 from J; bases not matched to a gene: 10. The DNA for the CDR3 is TGTGCCAGCAGTGAAACTTCCTCGGGGGGAGGCTCCTACAATGAGCAGTTCTTC. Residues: CASSETSSGGGSYNEQFF.

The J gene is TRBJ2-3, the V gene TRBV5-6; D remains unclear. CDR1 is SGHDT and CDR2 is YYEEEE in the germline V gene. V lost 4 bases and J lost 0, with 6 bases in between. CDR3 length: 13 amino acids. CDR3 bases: TGTGCCAGCAGCCTCTCGAGCACAGATACGCAGTATTTT. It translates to CASSLSSTDTQYF.

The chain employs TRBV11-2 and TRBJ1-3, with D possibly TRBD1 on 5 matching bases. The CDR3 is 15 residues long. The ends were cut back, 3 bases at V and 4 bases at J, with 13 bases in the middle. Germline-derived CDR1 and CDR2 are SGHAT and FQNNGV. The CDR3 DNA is TGTGCCAGCAGCTTCGGAAGGGGAAGCGGAAACACCATATATTTT. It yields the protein CASSFGRGSGNTIYF.

The CDR3: CASSLGGGLGMNTEAFF. For the CDR3, the DNA is TGTGCCAGCAGCCTAGGGGGGGGACTAGGGATGAACACTGAAGCTTTCTTT. The V call is TRBV7-8, the J call TRBJ1-1; weak D call: TRBD1 (6 bases). The CDR3 has 17 amino acids. The germline gives CDR1 SGHVS, CDR2 FQNEAQ. V was trimmed by 5 bases and J by 0 bases, leaving 19 bases between them. Full variable domain (missing parts from reference TRBV7-8 and TRBJ1-1): GAGVSQSPRYKVAKRGQDVALRCDPISGHVSLFWYQQALGQGPEFLTYFQNEAQLDKSGLPSDRFFAERPEGSVSTLKIQRTQQEDSAVYLCASSLGGGLGMNTEAFFGQGTRLTVV.